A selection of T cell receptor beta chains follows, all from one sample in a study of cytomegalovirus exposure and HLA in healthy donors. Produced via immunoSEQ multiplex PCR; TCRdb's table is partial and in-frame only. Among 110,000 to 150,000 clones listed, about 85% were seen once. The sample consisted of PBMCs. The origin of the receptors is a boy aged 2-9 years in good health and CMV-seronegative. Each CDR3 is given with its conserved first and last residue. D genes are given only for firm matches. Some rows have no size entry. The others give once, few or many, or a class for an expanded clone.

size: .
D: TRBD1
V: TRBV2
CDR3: CASSMTGIPTNEKLFF

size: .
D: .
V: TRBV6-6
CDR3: CASSRSPQNQETQYF

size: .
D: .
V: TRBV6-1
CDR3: CASSSGFLPTYEQYF

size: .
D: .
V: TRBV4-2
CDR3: CASSQWWGGTGELFF

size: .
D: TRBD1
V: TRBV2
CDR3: CATKTGNSNQPQHF

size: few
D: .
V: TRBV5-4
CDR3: CASSRTVNTEAFF

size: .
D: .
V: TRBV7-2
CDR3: CASSSSRGGEQFF

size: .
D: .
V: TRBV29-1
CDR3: CSVGSYREDGYTF

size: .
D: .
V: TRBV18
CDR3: CASSPGHLRGTQETQYF

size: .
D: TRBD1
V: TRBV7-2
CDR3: CASSDTGGFTEAFF

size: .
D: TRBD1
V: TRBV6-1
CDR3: CASLQGYPYEQYF

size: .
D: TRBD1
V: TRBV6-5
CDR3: CASGRQGGLNTEAFF

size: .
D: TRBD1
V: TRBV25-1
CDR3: CASSDPGQNSYEQYF

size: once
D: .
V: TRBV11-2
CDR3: CASSPGRGGKNTEAFF

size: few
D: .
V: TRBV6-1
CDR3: CASRRQIEAFF

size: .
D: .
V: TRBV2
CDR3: CASSEGFESDTQYF

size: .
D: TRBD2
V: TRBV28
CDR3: CASRTGGILGANVLTF

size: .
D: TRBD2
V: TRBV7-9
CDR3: CASSLGTSAYEQYF

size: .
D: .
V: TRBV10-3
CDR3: CAISGARVWDEQFF

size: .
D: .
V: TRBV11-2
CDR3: CASSRVGGRNTEAFF

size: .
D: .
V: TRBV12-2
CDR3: CASRLAKILAGASGTGELFF

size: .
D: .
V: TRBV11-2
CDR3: CASSLRQTYEQYF

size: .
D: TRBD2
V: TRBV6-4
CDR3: CASSKTSGDVTDTQYF

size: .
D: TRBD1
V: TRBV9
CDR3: CASSGRTGSRTDTQYF

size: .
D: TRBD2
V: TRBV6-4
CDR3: CASSDGTSSDTQYF

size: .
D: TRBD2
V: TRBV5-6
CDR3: CASSYLTSGYEQYF

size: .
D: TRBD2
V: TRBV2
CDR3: CASSGGLAYNEQFF

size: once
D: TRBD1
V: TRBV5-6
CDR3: CASSRTGGSPLHF

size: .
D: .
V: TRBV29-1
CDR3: CSVDGARANYGYTF

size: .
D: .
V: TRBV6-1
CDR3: CASSEQRDETYNEQFF

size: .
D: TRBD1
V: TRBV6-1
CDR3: CASSTDRGFGYTF

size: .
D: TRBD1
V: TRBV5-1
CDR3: CASSLREDEGQGLISGQPQHF

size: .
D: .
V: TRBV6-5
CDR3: CASSYLGGGEQFF

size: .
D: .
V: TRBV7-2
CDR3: CASSLDWTNTEAFF

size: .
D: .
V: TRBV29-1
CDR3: CSVEVGVVAFF

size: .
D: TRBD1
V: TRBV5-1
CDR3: CASSLMRGREQYF

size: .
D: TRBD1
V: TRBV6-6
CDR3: CASSLQGARSQETQYF

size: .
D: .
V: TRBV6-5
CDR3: CASRNGGEAFF

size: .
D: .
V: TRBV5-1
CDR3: CASSLTSSYNEQFF

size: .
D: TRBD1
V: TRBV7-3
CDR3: CASSSRGLGSTDTQYF